This TCR beta chain was identified in a study of control samples from healthy donors and cancer patients. The assay was immunoSEQ multiplex PCR, and TCRdb's table has in-frame clones only and misses some. The repertoire holds roughly 100,000 clones, with roughly 86% as singletons. From germline, CDR1 is MNHEY and CDR2 SVGEGT. The CDR3 loop spans 14 amino acids. V was clipped by 2 bases and J by 4 bases, with 12 bases between them. The chain is built from TRBV6-2 or TRBV6-3 and TRBJ2-7; D is uncertain. The source is a woman aged 45-60 years in good health. The material sequenced was blood. CDR3: CASSYLPLRYEQYF. Here the CDR3 DNA reads TGTGCCAGCAGTTACCTACCCCTCCGGTACGAGCAGTACTTC.